The present entry profiles one T cell receptor (beta chain) with its context. Its cognate antigen is unknown. This entry is derived from a study of identical twins. Study-wide findings and caveats: Findings depended on cross-sectional statistics rather than tracking the same donors.

Healthy Caucasians supplied all donations. TCRdb recomputed calls from the 5' RACE reads with MiXCR, one row per CDR3 protein. Among 350,000 to 600,000 distinct CDR3 sequences listed, 13% to 15% were seen once. The germline gives CDR1 SGHRS, CDR2 YFSETQ. This CDR3 spans 14 amino acids. The V gene end was trimmed by 1 base and the J gene end by 7 bases; junction bases not matched to a gene: 4. These data were also reused for a study on yellow fever vaccine responses in identical twins.

The sample consisted of CD4+ T cells sorted from blood. This clonotype originated in a woman aged 18-29 years in good health. This chain joins TRBV5-1 and TRBJ2-2, with 7 nucleotides matching TRBD1. The CDR3 nucleotides read TGCGCCAGCAGCTTGTTTGACAGGGACGGGGAGCTGTTTTTT. Translation: CASSLFDRDGELFF.